This entry lists 29 T cell receptor beta chains sequenced from one sample in a study of siplizumab effects on memory and regulatory T cells. Here immunoSEQ multiplex PCR was the method, and the copy in TCRdb shows in-frame clones only, minus some. Among more than 95,000 clones, approximately 94% were seen once, and the ten largest hold roughly 1.5%. Sample: non-Treg CD4+ T cells sorted from blood. The receptors shown here come from a human donor in good health.

The chain links TRBV5-6 to TRBJ1-1; D unresolved. V lost 2 bases, J lost 5 bases, and 4 bases lay in between. CDR1 and CDR2 (germline): SGHDT, YYEEEE. This CDR3 comprises 11 residues. The CDR3, as DNA: TGTGCCAGCAGCTTAGAAACTGAAGCTTTCTTT. Translating gives CASSLETEAFF.

The CDR3 coding sequence is TGCGCCAGCAGCTTGGGGACAGGTAGTGAAGCTTTCTTT. This translates into CASSLGTGSEAFF. The gene calls are TRBV5-1 and TRBJ1-1; 7 bases align to TRBD1. With 0 bases clipped from V and 7 bases from J, the junction kept 3 bases outside the gene matches. There are 13 residues in the CDR3. Germline V gene lookup returns CDR1 SGHRS and CDR2 YFSETQ.

The chain links TRBV6-1 to TRBJ2-3, with 7 bases lining up with TRBD2. Germline V gene lookup returns CDR1 MNHNS and CDR2 SASEGT. The CDR3 covers 14 residues. The trim removed 8 bases at V and 0 bases at J, leaving 5 bases unmatched. Written as DNA, the CDR3 is TGTGCCAGCGATGTGGGGGGGAGCACAGATACGCAGTATTTT. This sequence encodes CASDVGGSTDTQYF.

This chain uses TRBV11-3 with TRBJ2-2; D possibly uses TRBD1 or TRBD2 (5 bases each). Looked up from germline, CDR1 is SGHNT and CDR2 is YENEEA. The CDR3 is made up of 14 amino acids. The V gene lost 5 bases and the J gene lost 1 base, with 8 bases spanning the gap. The DNA for the CDR3 is TGTGCCAGCAGCCGAGGGGTGAACACCGGGGAGCTGTTTTTT. It codes for CASSRGVNTGELFF. The whole variable domain, filled in from reference TRBV11-3 and TRBJ2-2, reads EAGVVQSPRYKIIEKKQPVAFWCNPISGHNTLYWYLQNLGQGPELLIRYENEEAVDDSQLPKDRFSAERLKGVDSTLKIQPAELGDSAVYLCASSRGVNTGELFFGEGSRLTVL.

This chain joins TRBV18 and TRBJ1-1, with D possibly TRBD1 on 5 matching bases. CDR1 is KGHSH and CDR2 is LQKENI in the germline V gene. Trimming pared 4 bases from V and 8 bases from J, leaving 8 bases between. There are 11 residues in the CDR3. The CDR3 DNA reads as TGTGCCAGCTCACTTCAGGGCGAAGCTTTCTTT. This encodes CASSLQGEAFF.

In its sample, this clone was seen once. The chain combines TRBV5-1 with TRBJ1-5; 7 bases are shared with TRBD1. Losses at the gene ends were 2 bases for V and 1 base for J; bases not matched to a gene: 3. The CDR3 sequence is 15 residues long. CDR1 and CDR2 (germline): SGHRS, YFSETQ. CDR3 nucleotides: TGCGCCAGCAGCTTCCGGGACAGAAGCAATCAGCCCCAGCATTTT. Its protein is CASSFRDRSNQPQHF.

The chain joins TRBV28 to TRBJ1-5, with D perhaps TRBD1 (5 bases). Germline V lookup: CDR1 MDHEN, CDR2 SYDVKM. V was shortened by 5 bases and J by 4 bases, with 18 bases between the two germline ends. The CDR3 consists of 16 residues. The CDR3 protein is CASSQPGGGVNQPQHF. CDR3 sequence (DNA): TGTGCCAGCAGTCAACCCGGCGGGGGAGTAAATCAGCCCCAGCATTTT. Variable domain in full (rest from reference TRBV28 and TRBJ1-5): DVKVTQSSRYLVKRTGEKVFLECVQDMDHENMFWYRQDPGLGLRLIYFSYDVKMKEKGDIPEGYSVSREKKERFSLILESASTNQTSMYLCASSQPGGGVNQPQHFGDGTRLSIL.

This sequence joins TRBV28 and TRBJ2-3; perhaps D is TRBD1 or TRBD2 (5 bases each). This CDR3 has 15 amino acids. V lost 3 bases and J lost 0, with 10 bases in between. The germline V gene has CDR1 MDHEN and CDR2 SYDVKM. The CDR3 is CASSLGRPSTDTQYF. The CDR3 bases are TGTGCCAGCAGTTTGGGACGCCCTAGCACAGATACGCAGTATTTT.

V gene TRBV25-1 combines with J gene TRBJ2-1; D unresolved. This CDR3 contains 13 residues. The germline gives CDR1 MGHDK, CDR2 SYGVNS. The V and J ends lost 1 base and 12 bases respectively, with 13 bases between them. CDR3 DNA sequence: TGTGCCAGCAGTGAATCCCCGACTGTGATGCAGTTCTTC. Protein sequence: CASSESPTVMQFF.

V usage is TRBV30 and J usage is TRBJ1-6; perhaps TRBD1 as D (5 bases). Deletions cut 5 bases from V and 7 bases from J, with 12 bases between. CDR1 is GTSNPN and CDR2 is SVGIG in the germline V gene (reference sequence). CDR3 length: 13 residues. The DNA for the CDR3 is TGTGCCTGGGTTCGGGACTTAAATTCACCCCTCCACTTT. Translating gives CAWVRDLNSPLHF. Full variable domain (remainder filled in from reference TRBV30 and TRBJ1-6): SQTIHQWPATLVQPVGSPLSLECTVEGTSNPNLYWYRQAAGRGLQLLFYSVGIGQISSEVPQNLSASRPQDRQFILSSKKLLLSDSGFYLCAWVRDLNSPLHFGNGTRLTVT.

V gene TRBV5-8 combines with J gene TRBJ2-1, with no clear D. V lost 7 bases and J lost 3, with 14 bases in between. The V gene's germline CDR1 is SGHTS and CDR2 YDEGEE. The CDR3 spans 14 residues. CDR3 loop: CASQELTLYNEQFF. The CDR3 DNA reads TGTGCCAGCCAGGAGCTAACACTCTACAATGAGCAGTTCTTC.

The chain is built from TRBV11-2 and TRBJ2-1; 7 bases agree with TRBD2. The CDR3 is made up of 14 amino acids. Trimming took 1 base from V and 7 from J; bases not matched to a gene: 4. Germline lookup yields CDR1 SGHAT and CDR2 FQNNGV. CDR3 bases: TGTGCCAGCAGCTTAGGTCAGGGAGGGAATGAGCAGTTCTTC. It translates to CASSLGQGGNEQFF.

V and J are TRBV4-1 and TRBJ2-7; D gene uncertain. The V end was cut by 0 bases, the J end by 0 bases, with 15 bases between. This CDR3 has 17 residues. CDR1 MGHRA and CDR2 YSYEKL come from the germline V gene. CDR3 sequence reads: CASSQDRVGISSYEQYF. The CDR3 nucleotides are TGCGCCAGCAGCCAAGATCGGGTAGGGATCTCCTCCTACGAGCAGTACTTC.

J is TRBJ2-7 and V is TRBV18; D remains unclear. The CDR3 is made up of 13 amino acids. Germline CDR1 and CDR2: KGHSH and LQKENI. Trimming stripped 4 bases from V and 1 base from J, with 8 bases between. The chain's CDR3 is CASSRTDSYEQYF. The CDR3 coding sequence is TGTGCCAGCTCACGAACGGATTCCTACGAGCAGTACTTC.

The chain uses TRBV5-8 and TRBJ2-1; D is perhaps TRBD2 (7 bases). Germline V lookup: CDR1 SGHTS, CDR2 YDEGEE. The CDR3 spans 16 residues. Trimming pared 4 bases from V and 8 bases from J, leaving 22 bases between. The CDR3: CASSPMGGASLYEQFF. CDR3 nucleotide sequence: TGTGCCAGCAGCCCCATGGGGGGGGCCTCGTTGTATGAGCAGTTCTTC.

The rearrangement joins TRBV7-3 to TRBJ2-5; D perhaps matches TRBD1 (6 bases). Germline values: CDR1 SGHTA, CDR2 FQGTGA. The V end lost 6 bases, the J end lost 5 bases, and 28 bases lay between the germline ends. CDR3 length equals 18 residues. As DNA, the CDR3 is TGTGCCAGCAGTTCAGAGAGGTCCCAACAGGGTATTCTGGAGACCCAGTACTTC. Residues: CASSSERSQQGILETQYF. The variable domain in full, completed from reference TRBV7-3 and TRBJ2-5, reads GAGVSQTPSNKVTEKGKYVELRCDPISGHTALYWYRQSLGQGPEFLIYFQGTGAADDSGLPNDRFFAVRPEGSVSTLKIQRTERGDSAVYLCASSSERSQQGILETQYFGPGTRLLVL.

V and J are TRBV4-2 and TRBJ2-5, with 10 bases matching TRBD1. The CDR3 is 14 residues long. Germline lookup yields CDR1 LGHNA and CDR2 YNFKEQ. V dropped 4 bases and J dropped 3; count of bases not matched to a gene: 2. CDR3 nucleotides: TGTGCCAGCAGCCGAGGACAGGGGGAAGAGACCCAGTACTTC. This gives the protein CASSRGQGEETQYF.

The V gene is TRBV6-1, the J gene TRBJ1-4; no reliable D call. The length of the CDR3 is 15 residues. V gave up 5 bases and J gave up 1 base, with 11 bases separating them. Germline CDR1 is MNHNS and CDR2 is SASEGT. CDR3 sequence: CASSPGQKTNEKLFF. In nucleotides, the CDR3 is TGTGCCAGCAGTCCTGGTCAGAAAACTAATGAAAAACTGTTTTTT.

In DNA, the CDR3 is TGTGCCAGCAGTTACCTAGGATCCACCGGGGAGCTGTTTTTT. Translating it yields CASSYLGSTGELFF. V usage is TRBV6-5 and J usage is TRBJ2-2; D is ambiguous. V was pared by 2 bases and J by 4 bases, with 8 bases between. The length of the CDR3 is 14 residues. CDR1 is MNHEY, CDR2 SVGAGI, per germline.

The chain is built from TRBV12-5 and TRBJ2-5; D gene uncertain. V shed 0 bases and J shed 5 bases, with 16 bases lying between them. The CDR3 length is 16 residues. CDR1 is LGHNT, CDR2 FRNRAP, per germline. For the CDR3, the DNA is TGTGCTAGTGGTTTGGTTCGGAAAGGGCTGACGGAGACCCAGTACTTC. Translation: CASGLVRKGLTETQYF.

The genes are TRBV4-1 and TRBJ2-5; D is unresolved. CDR1 MGHRA and CDR2 YSYEKL come from the germline V gene. Trimming shortened V by 4 bases and J by 4 bases, and 19 bases separated the two germline ends. This CDR3 has 16 amino acids. In DNA, the CDR3 is TGCGCCAGCAGCCGCCTTAGCACCCCAATCCCAGAGACCCAGTACTTC. This gives the protein CASSRLSTPIPETQYF.

V is TRBV27 and J is TRBJ1-6; 8 nucleotides agree with TRBD1. Germline loops: CDR1 MNHEY, CDR2 SMNVEV (reference sequence). This CDR3 contains 16 residues. J was trimmed by 8 bases and V by 3 bases; bases with no gene match: 9. CDR3 bases: TGTGCCAGCAGTTTCGGGGCAGGGGGCACTCATTCACCCCTCCACTTT. This codes for CASSFGAGGTHSPLHF.

The chain employs TRBV12-5 and TRBJ2-5, with 12 bases matching TRBD2. The length of the CDR3 is 15 residues. In germline, CDR1 is LGHNT, CDR2 FRNRAP. V lost 0 bases and J lost 4; bases outside the gene matches: 0. The CDR3 DNA is TGTGCTAGTGGTTTGGTACTAGCGGGAGGAGAGACCCAGTACTTC. Protein: CASGLVLAGGETQYF.

The chain combines TRBV6-1 with TRBJ2-7; 9 bases align to TRBD2. Germline CDR1 reads MNHNS; CDR2 reads SASEGT. Trimming removed 8 bases from V and 1 base from J; junction bases left unmatched: 3. This CDR3 has 13 amino acids. CDR3: CASSAGGSYEQYF. CDR3 DNA: TGTGCCAGCTCGGCGGGGGGGTCCTACGAGCAGTACTTC.

A word on this clone: Distinct nucleotide sequences in the sample also encode this CDR3. The chain combines TRBV2 with TRBJ2-7, with 12 bases identical to TRBD1. V lost 6 bases to trimming and J lost 5 bases; unmatched junction nucleotides: 5. The CDR3 is made up of 14 amino acids. The germline V gene encodes CDR1 SNHLY and CDR2 FYNNEI. CDR3 nucleotide sequence: TGTGCCAGCAGCACGGGACAGGGGGCCCACGAGCAGTACTTC. It translates to CASSTGQGAHEQYF.

This chain connects TRBV4-2 to TRBJ2-5; TRBD1 matches 8 bases. CDR3 size: 15 residues. With V trimmed by 1 base and J by 0 bases, 1 base remained unmatched. Germline V gene sequence: CDR1 LGHNA, CDR2 YNFKEQ. CDR3 sequence reads: CASSQAGQDQETQYF. The DNA of the CDR3 is TGTGCCAGCAGCCAAGCGGGACAGGACCAAGAGACCCAGTACTTC.

This chain joins TRBV2 and TRBJ2-2; TRBD2 might be the D (6 bases). CDR1 and CDR2 from the germline V gene are SNHLY and FYNNEI. This CDR3 spans 15 amino acids. Trimming shortened V by 10 bases and J by 0 bases, and 15 bases separated the two germline ends. CDR3 DNA: TGTGCCATAACATTCCGGGAGTCGAACACCGGGGAGCTGTTTTTT. Amino acid sequence: CAITFRESNTGELFF.

The V call is TRBV5-1, the J call TRBJ1-2; 12 bases line up with TRBD1. With V trimmed by 5 bases and J by 6 bases, 5 bases remained unmatched. Germline lookup yields CDR1 SGHRS and CDR2 YFSETQ. The CDR3 sequence is 14 residues long. CDR3 sequence reads: CASRTGTGGDGYTF. The CDR3 DNA reads TGCGCCAGCAGGACCGGGACAGGGGGCGATGGCTACACCTTC. The full variable domain, rest sourced from reference TRBV5-1 and TRBJ1-2, is KAGVTQTPRYLIKTRGQQVTLSCSPISGHRSVSWYQQTPGQGLQFLFEYFSETQRNKGNFPGRFSGRQFSNSRSEMNVSTLELGDSALYLCASRTGTGGDGYTFGSGTRLTVV.

The chain carries TRBV21-1 and TRBJ1-1; the D call TRBD1 from the table was never checked on the DNA. TRBV21-1 is tagged as a pseudogene. This CDR3 contains 11 residues. CDR3 region: CASSGDSEAFF. The CDR3 region has the DNA TGTGCCAGCAGCGGGGACAGTGAAGCTTTCTTT.